These 21 T cell receptor beta chains were all obtained from the same sample, sequenced in a study of T cell repertoires in cytomegalovirus infection. No antigen has been identified for these receptors. TCRdb fed the reads into MiXCR, producing one record per CDR3 protein. The sample records approximately 100,000 distinct CDR3 sequences, roughly 41% being singletons. The material sequenced was CD8+ T cells from cultured PBMCs, taken from culture after CMV antigen stimulation. The receptor source for this set is a human donor in good health (CMV status not recorded). Some clones in this sample may be carry-over from other donors' samples.

J is TRBJ2-5 and V is TRBV20-1; D perhaps matches TRBD2 (7 bases). There are 13 residues in the CDR3. V gave up 3 bases and J gave up 3 bases, with 11 bases separating them. In germline, CDR1 is DFQATT, CDR2 SNEGSKA (reference sequence). Here the CDR3 DNA reads TGCAGTGCTAGCGGGGGGCAAAAAGAGACCCAGTACTTC. This encodes CSASGGQKETQYF.

This clonotype was counted at least ten times. The chain employs TRBV6-1 and TRBJ2-7; D gene uncertain. The CDR3 spans 13 residues. CDR1 is MNHNS and CDR2 is SASEGT in the germline V gene. V dropped 5 bases and J dropped 2 bases, with 10 bases sitting between them. CDR3 in amino acids: CASSNGPAYEQYF. The DNA of the CDR3 is TGTGCCAGCAGTAACGGGCCCGCCTACGAGCAGTACTTC.

This clonotype was recorded at least ten times. The rearrangement links TRBV30 to TRBJ2-3; tentatively, D is TRBD1 (5 bases). V shed 2 bases and J shed 0 bases, with 9 bases lying between them. The CDR3 runs to 14 residues. The germline V gene encodes CDR1 GTSNPN and CDR2 SVGIG (reference sequence). CDR3 sequence (DNA): TGTGCCTGGAGTTCAGGGTTGAGCACAGATACGCAGTATTTT. This encodes CAWSSGLSTDTQYF.

Many counts were recorded for this clonotype. J is TRBJ2-1 and V is TRBV7-2, with TRBD2 identical over 7 bases. With V trimmed by 0 bases and J by 1 base, 12 bases remained unmatched. The germline gives CDR1 SGHTA, CDR2 FQGNSA. This CDR3 has 19 amino acids. The CDR3 bases are TGTGCCAGCAGCTTAGCGCGGGGGTGGGGGGTAAAGTCCTACAATGAGCAGTTCTTC. This encodes CASSLARGWGVKSYNEQFF. Looking up the rest from reference TRBV7-2 and TRBJ2-1 gives the full variable domain: GAGVSQSPSNKVTEKGKDVELRCDPISGHTALYWYRQSLGQGLEFLIYFQGNSAPDKSGLPSDRFSAERTGGSVSTLTIQRTQQEDSAVYLCASSLARGWGVKSYNEQFFGPGTRLTVL.

This rearrangement joins TRBV11-3 to TRBJ2-7; TRBD1 matches 9 bases. The length of the CDR3 is 12 residues. Germline V CDR1 and CDR2: SGHNT, YENEEA. The V gene end was trimmed by 4 bases and the J gene end by 5 bases; junction bases not matched to a gene: 0. CDR3 in DNA: TGTGCCAGCAGCTGGACAGGGGACGAGCAGTACTTC. Translation gives CASSWTGDEQYF.

This chain joins TRBV4-1 and TRBJ1-5; possibly TRBD1 for D (6 bases). The CDR3 has 15 residues. Per the germline V gene, CDR1 is MGHRA and CDR2 is YSYEKL. Between the trimmed V and J ends, which lost 5 bases and 2 bases, there was a span of 13 bases. The DNA of the CDR3 is TGCGCCAGCAGCGCACAGGGTGCGGGCAATCAGCCCCAGCATTTT. Amino acid sequence: CASSAQGAGNQPQHF.

V gene TRBV5-6 combines with J gene TRBJ2-1; 10 bases are shared with TRBD1. There are 16 residues in the CDR3. CDR1 and CDR2 from the germline V gene are SGHDT and YYEEEE. Germline trimming cut 4 bases from V and 3 bases from J; bases unmatched to any gene: 7. CDR3 region: CASSLGQGGGYNEQFF. The CDR3 coding sequence is TGTGCCAGCAGCCTAGGACAGGGGGGCGGCTACAATGAGCAGTTCTTC. Full variable domain (remainder filled in from reference TRBV5-6 and TRBJ2-1): DAGVTQSPTHLIKTRGQQVTLRCSPKSGHDTVSWYQQALGQGPQFIFQYYEEEERQRGNFPDRFSGHQFPNYSSELNVNALLLGDSALYLCASSLGQGGGYNEQFFGPGTRLTVL.

The chain is built from TRBV12-5 and TRBJ2-3; 7 nucleotides agree with TRBD1. This CDR3 has 14 residues. J lost 2 bases, V lost 4 bases, and 3 bases had no gene match. Germline loops: CDR1 LGHNT, CDR2 FRNRAP. The CDR3 nucleotides are TGTGCTAGTGGTTCCACAGGGGTCACAGATACGCAGTATTTT. Its translation: CASGSTGVTDTQYF. Using reference TRBV12-5 and TRBJ2-3 for the parts outside the CDR3, the full variable domain is DARVTQTPRHKVTEMGQEVTMRCQPILGHNTVFWYRQTMMQGLELLAYFRNRAPLDDSGMPKDRFSAEMPDATLATLKIQPSEPRDSAVYFCASGSTGVTDTQYFGPGTRLTVL.

The table lists this clonotype with a few counts. The chain has TRBV19 and TRBJ2-1; 8 bases fit TRBD2. V shed 3 bases, J shed 4 bases, and the junction held 5 bases outside the gene matches. CDR1 LNHDA and CDR2 SQIVND come from the germline V gene (reference sequence). The CDR3 sequence is 15 residues long. CDR3 residues: CASSITSGLYNEQFF. The CDR3 DNA follows: TGTGCCAGTAGTATCACTAGCGGCCTATACAATGAGCAGTTCTTC.

This chain joins TRBV2 and TRBJ1-1; D possibly corresponds to TRBD1 (6 bases). Germline V gives CDR1 SNHLY, CDR2 FYNNEI. The CDR3 has 13 amino acids. V was trimmed by 7 bases and J by 3 bases, leaving 12 bases between them. In nucleotides, the CDR3 is TGTGCCAGCAATTGGGGGCCGGACACTGAAGCTTTCTTT. The encoded protein is CASNWGPDTEAFF.

The J gene is TRBJ2-1, the V gene TRBV12-3 or TRBV12-4; 12 bases match TRBD2. The CDR3 runs to 16 residues. J lost 8 bases, V lost 5 bases, and 10 bases had no gene match. The DNA for the CDR3 is TGTGCCAGCAGTCCGCGGACTAGCGGGACGGCCGATGAGCAGTTCTTC. The encoded protein is CASSPRTSGTADEQFF.

This clonotype occurred a few times. J is TRBJ2-5 and V is TRBV6-5, with a weak D call TRBD1 (5 bases). Germline loops: CDR1 MNHEY, CDR2 SVGAGI. The V gene lost 3 bases and the J gene lost 3 bases, with 11 bases spanning the gap. The CDR3 spans 14 residues. The CDR3 is CASSYRQGKETQYF. The CDR3 DNA reads as TGTGCCAGCAGTTATCGGCAGGGAAAAGAGACCCAGTACTTC.

This clonotype was seen at least ten times. The chain recombines TRBV20-1 with TRBJ1-2, with D tentatively TRBD1 (6 bases). V lost 5 bases, J lost 4 bases, and 17 bases lay in between. The CDR3 runs to 14 residues. The germline CDR1 and CDR2 sequences are DFQATT and SNEGSKA (reference sequence). CDR3: CSARYDWDTYGYTF. In nucleotides, the CDR3 is TGCAGTGCTCGTTATGACTGGGACACCTATGGCTACACCTTC.

The chain carries TRBV4-2 and TRBJ1-6; D remains ambiguous. The V gene lost 4 bases and the J gene lost 7 bases, with 11 bases spanning the gap. The CDR3 consists of 14 residues. Germline V gives CDR1 LGHNA, CDR2 YNFKEQ. The CDR3 region has the DNA TGTGCCAGCAGCCCTACGGCCGACAATTCACCCCTCCACTTT. As protein: CASSPTADNSPLHF.

J is TRBJ2-2 and V is TRBV6-5; D remains unclear. This CDR3 contains 14 residues. V dropped 3 bases and J dropped 7 bases, with 12 bases sitting between them. Germline loops: CDR1 MNHEY, CDR2 SVGAGI. The CDR3 DNA is TGTGCCAGCAGTTATTATATCGGTATCGGGGAGCTGTTTTTT. Amino acids: CASSYYIGIGELFF.

V usage is TRBV6-5 and J usage is TRBJ2-7; D perhaps matches TRBD2 (5 bases). Trimming stripped 0 bases from V and 0 bases from J, with 6 bases between. The CDR3 has 14 residues. Germline V gene lookup returns CDR1 MNHEY and CDR2 SVGAGI. CDR3: CASSYSSGSYEQYF. CDR3 sequence (DNA): TGTGCCAGCAGTTACTCGAGCGGCTCCTACGAGCAGTACTTC.

The chain employs TRBV7-6 and TRBJ1-1, with 9 nucleotides matching TRBD1. The CDR3 runs to 15 residues. Germline CDR1 is SGHVS and CDR2 is FNYEAQ. The ends lost 6 bases at V and 5 bases at J; junction bases unmatched: 10. The CDR3 region has the DNA TGTGCCAGCAGTAAACAGGGGGCGCCGGGGACTGAAGCTTTCTTT. This translates into CASSKQGAPGTEAFF.

This CDR3 reads CASSPGTGGYNEQFF. The CDR3 nucleotides are TGCGCCAGCAGCCCCGGGACAGGGGGATACAATGAGCAGTTCTTC. The genes are TRBV4-1 and TRBJ2-1, with 11 bases that match TRBD1. The CDR3 covers 15 residues. Germline values: CDR1 MGHRA, CDR2 YSYEKL. The trim removed 4 bases at V and 4 bases at J, leaving 3 bases unmatched.

This clonotype was seen a handful of times. The gene calls are TRBV7-3 and TRBJ2-5; D might be TRBD2 (5 bases). Per germline, CDR1 SGHTA and CDR2 FQGTGA. The CDR3 totals 15 residues. V shed 1 base and J shed 4 bases, with 13 bases lying between them. This CDR3 reads CASSLSGLTGETQYF. CDR3 DNA sequence: TGTGCCAGCAGCTTAAGCGGACTCACCGGAGAGACCCAGTACTTC.

Many counts were recorded for this clonotype. The chain is built from TRBV7-2 and TRBJ1-5; a weak D match, TRBD1 (6 bases). V lost 5 bases, J lost 4 bases, and 9 bases lay in between. The CDR3 has 13 amino acids. Per the germline V gene, CDR1 is SGHTA and CDR2 is FQGNSA. The CDR3 loop is CASSQGFNQPQHF. For the CDR3, the DNA is TGTGCCAGCAGCCAGGGGTTTAATCAGCCCCAGCATTTT.

The rearrangement uses TRBV7-6 and TRBJ2-5, with D possibly being TRBD2 (5 bases). With 8 bases removed from V and 4 bases from J, the gap between germline ends came to 17 bases. There are 14 residues in the CDR3. In germline, CDR1 is SGHVS, CDR2 FNYEAQ. The chain's CDR3 is CASDPNPRGETQYF. The CDR3 DNA reads TGTGCCAGCGACCCGAACCCCCGGGGAGAGACCCAGTACTTC.